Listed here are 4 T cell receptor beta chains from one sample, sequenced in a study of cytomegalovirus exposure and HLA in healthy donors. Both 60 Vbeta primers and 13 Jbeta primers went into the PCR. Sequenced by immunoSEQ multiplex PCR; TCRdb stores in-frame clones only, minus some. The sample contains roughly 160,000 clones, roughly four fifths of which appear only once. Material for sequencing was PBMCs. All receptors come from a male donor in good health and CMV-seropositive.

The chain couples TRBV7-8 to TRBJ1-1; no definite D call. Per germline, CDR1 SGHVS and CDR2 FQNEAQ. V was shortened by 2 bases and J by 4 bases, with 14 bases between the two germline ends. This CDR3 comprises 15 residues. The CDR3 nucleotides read TGTGCCAGCAGCTTACTTCGGGATGTTGGCACTGAAGCTTTCTTT. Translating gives CASSLLRDVGTEAFF.

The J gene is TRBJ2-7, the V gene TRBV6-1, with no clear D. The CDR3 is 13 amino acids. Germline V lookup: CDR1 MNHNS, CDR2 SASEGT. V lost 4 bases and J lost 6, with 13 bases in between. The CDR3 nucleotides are TGTGCCAGCAGTGGATCGACACCTCCCGAGCAGTACTTC. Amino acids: CASSGSTPPEQYF.

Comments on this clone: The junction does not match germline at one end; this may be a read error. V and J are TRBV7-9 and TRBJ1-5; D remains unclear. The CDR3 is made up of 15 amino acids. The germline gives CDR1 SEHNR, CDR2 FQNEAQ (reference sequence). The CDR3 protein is CSSSPGGISNQPQHF. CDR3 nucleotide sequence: TGTTCCAGCAGCCCAGGCGGGATAAGCAATCAGCCCCAGCATTTT.

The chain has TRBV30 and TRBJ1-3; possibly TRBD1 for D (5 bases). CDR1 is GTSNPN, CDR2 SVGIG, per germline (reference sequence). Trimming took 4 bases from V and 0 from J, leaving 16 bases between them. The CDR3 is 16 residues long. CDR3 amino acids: CAWTWGGSLSGNTIYF. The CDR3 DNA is TGTGCCTGGACTTGGGGGGGGTCCCTCTCTGGAAACACCATATATTTT.